The 4 T cell receptor beta chains below all came from one sample that was sequenced in a study of graft-versus-host responses after intestinal transplantation. Generated by immunoSEQ multiplex PCR, the TCRdb table keeps only in-frame clones and is missing some. This table holds around 20,000 clones, about nine tenths found once. This sample comprised PBMCs, obtained 350 to 400 days after transplant. All receptors derive from a human patient who received an intestinal transplant, so some T cells may come from the graft donor.

The V call is TRBV18, the J call TRBJ1-6; 7 positions agree with TRBD1. The germline V gene encodes CDR1 KGHSH and CDR2 LQKENI. Trimming took 3 bases from V and 14 from J; bases not matched to a gene: 7. This CDR3 comprises 13 residues. The DNA for the CDR3 is TGTGCCAGCTCACCCCAAGGCAGGGGGACCCTCCACTTT. Translation: CASSPQGRGTLHF.

The J gene is TRBJ1-1, the V gene TRBV6-5, with D unclear. Trimming pared 5 bases from V and 8 bases from J, leaving 12 bases between. CDR1 is MNHEY and CDR2 is SVGAGI in the germline V gene. This CDR3 contains 12 residues. The CDR3 DNA sequence: TGTGCCAGCAGTCAACTAGGCGGAGAAGCTTTCTTT. Translating it yields CASSQLGGEAFF.

The J gene is TRBJ1-6, the V gene TRBV6-1; D gene unclear. Trimming took off 6 bases at V and 6 bases at J, with 15 bases between the two ends. The CDR3 is made up of 15 amino acids. CDR1 and CDR2 (germline): MNHNS, SASEGT. CDR3: CASRPSGMGNSPLHF. For the CDR3, the DNA is TGTGCCAGCAGGCCCAGCGGGATGGGTAATTCACCCCTCCACTTT.

The J gene is TRBJ2-1, the V gene TRBV6-1, with 10 positions matching TRBD1. The CDR3 length is 13 residues. Germline CDR1 MNHNS, CDR2 SASEGT. Trimming cost V 8 bases and J 7 bases; bases outside gene matches: 5. The CDR3 sequence: CASGRDRGNEQFF. DNA for the CDR3: TGTGCCAGCGGCCGGGACAGGGGAAATGAGCAGTTCTTC.